The rows below give T cell receptor beta chains drawn from one sample of a study of CD8+ T cells in alopecia areata. TCRdb's table, derived via immunoSEQ multiplex PCR, lists solely in-frame clones and lacks some. The sample carries around 180,000 clones, roughly 66% recorded once. The sample here was CD4+ T cells sorted from blood, taken at week 24, from a patient treated with tofacitinib. These receptors were obtained from a human donor with alopecia areata. Each CDR3 is given with its conserved first and last residue. D genes are given only for firm matches.

j_gene | v_gene | d_gene | CDR3aa
TRBJ2-7 | TRBV29-1 | TRBD1 | CSVSGTGSWEQYF
TRBJ2-5 | TRBV29-1 | . | CSVEGKLVRETQYF
TRBJ2-5 | TRBV5-1 | . | CASSPNRGGALNQETQYF
TRBJ2-3 | TRBV11-2 | . | CASSYPGLSTDTQYF
TRBJ1-6 | TRBV7-9 | . | CASSFGQDNSPLHF
TRBJ2-3 | TRBV25-1 | . | CASSDGPISTDTQYF
TRBJ2-1 | TRBV29-1 | . | CSVEKGSGPGPYNEQFF
TRBJ1-2 | TRBV5-1 | . | CASSLDSYGYTF
TRBJ2-5 | TRBV2 | . | CASSAQGSETQYF
TRBJ2-3 | TRBV11-3 | . | CASSLGADTQYF
TRBJ1-2 | TRBV29-1 | . | CSVAPQGMHYGYTF
TRBJ2-4 | TRBV27 | . | CASSLRREIAKNIQYF
TRBJ2-7 | TRBV29-1 | . | CSVSGLHSYEQYF
TRBJ2-1 | TRBV9 | . | CASSVGQRSYNEQFF
TRBJ1-1 | TRBV7-2 | . | CASSFGGANTEAFF
TRBJ2-5 | TRBV7-6 | . | CASSLFESKETQYF
TRBJ2-5 | TRBV5-1 | TRBD2 | CASSSGGADETQYF
TRBJ2-5 | TRBV6-5 | . | CASSNKQETQYF
TRBJ2-1 | TRBV5-4 | . | CASSIERGVSYNEQFF
TRBJ1-5 | TRBV4-3 | . | CASSQDLVNQPQHF
TRBJ1-2 | TRBV4-1 | . | CASAMGGGSGYTF
TRBJ2-1 | TRBV14 | . | CASSQYQGGEQFF
TRBJ2-7 | TRBV5-6 | . | CASSLGAGSYEQYF
TRBJ1-1 | TRBV29-1 | . | CSVSQSMDTEAFF
TRBJ1-5 | TRBV6-1 | . | CASSAADINNQPQHF
TRBJ2-1 | TRBV6-4 | . | CASSDWGGLDEQFF
TRBJ2-1 | TRBV5-5 | . | CASSLQGDEQFF
TRBJ1-1 | TRBV5-4 | . | CASSKDRNTEAFF
TRBJ1-2 | TRBV30 | TRBD1 | CAWSVNPGGGGYTF
TRBJ1-5 | TRBV7-2 | . | CASSYQGGNQPQHF
TRBJ1-2 | TRBV29-1 | . | CSVDARDGGYTF
TRBJ1-2 | TRBV25-1 | . | CASSDRGYTF
TRBJ2-7 | TRBV6-1 | . | CASTDYEQYF
TRBJ1-1 | TRBV5-6 | . | CASSLPANTEAFF
TRBJ1-1 | TRBV7-3 | . | CASSTTPNTEAFF